A single sample gave rise to the 6 T cell receptor beta chains below, sequenced in a study of T cells in Graves' hyperthyroidism and ophthalmopathy. Amplification yielded TCR beta CDR3 regions, with RNA transcripts as the source. TCR CDR3 underwent first-round RT-PCR with the HTBI primer set. TCRdb itself ran the multiplex PCR reads through MiXCR, one entry per CDR3 protein. The repertoire holds 310,000 or so distinct CDR3 sequences, with about a sixth as singletons. Sequenced: blood. The receptor set was obtained from a woman aged 60-70 years with Graves' ophthalmopathy.

Details on this clonotype: Its ends do not fully match the called genes, so a read error is possible. The CDR3 DNA is TGTGCCACCAGTGATTTAGCCGGACAGGTCAGCGATACGCAGTGTTTT. Amino acids: CATSDLAGQVSDTQCF. This chain uses TRBV24-1 with TRBJ2-3; TRBD1 matches at 7 bases. There are 16 residues in the CDR3. The germline gives CDR1 KGHDR, CDR2 SFDVKD.

This chain joins TRBV29-1 and TRBJ2-5; 10 bases are a match to TRBD2. This CDR3 has 16 residues. CDR1 SQVTM and CDR2 ANQGSEA come from the germline V gene. Trimming at V came to 1 base and at J to 4 bases, leaving 9 bases not matched to a gene. The CDR3 protein is CSVEARGSGRRETQYF. CDR3 sequence (DNA): TGCAGCGTTGAAGCCCGGGGTAGCGGGAGGCGAGAGACCCAGTACTTC. Drawing the rest from reference TRBV29-1 and TRBJ2-5, the complete variable domain is SAVISQKPSRDICQRGTSLTIQCQVDSQVTMMFWYRQQPGQSLTLIATANQGSEATYESGFVIDKFPISRPNLTFSTLTVSNMSPEDSSIYLCSVEARGSGRRETQYFGPGTRLLVL.

This clonotype was counted many times. This chain uses TRBV20-1 with TRBJ2-7; D is unclear. Between the trimmed V and J ends, which lost 0 bases and 3 bases, there was a span of 9 bases. This CDR3 contains 13 residues. Germline CDR1 DFQATT, CDR2 SNEGSKA (reference sequence). This chain's CDR3 is CSARDAADYEQYF. The CDR3 DNA sequence: TGCAGTGCTAGAGATGCCGCAGACTACGAGCAGTACTTC.

This chain uses TRBV6-2 or TRBV6-3 with TRBJ2-1; 11 bases align to TRBD1. Per germline, CDR1 MNHEY and CDR2 SVGEGT. The trim removed 4 bases at V and 15 bases at J, leaving 14 bases unmatched. The CDR3 runs to 15 residues. The CDR3 is CASSLDRGRRSFMFF. In DNA form, the CDR3 reads TGTGCCAGCAGTTTGGACAGGGGGCGCAGATCTTTTATGTTCTTC.

This sequence joins TRBV9 and TRBJ1-1; D gene ambiguous. The CDR3 totals 13 residues. The germline V gene encodes CDR1 SGDLS and CDR2 YYNGEE. V lost 0 bases and J 3 bases, leaving 6 bases between the germline ends. CDR3 nucleotide sequence: TGTGCCAGCAGCGTAGAAATGGACACTGAAGCTTTCTTT. Protein: CASSVEMDTEAFF.

This clonotype was seen many times. V gene TRBV20-1 combines with J gene TRBJ1-1, with 7 bases lining up with TRBD1. The length of the CDR3 is 15 residues. J gave up 1 base and V 5 bases, and 10 bases lay outside the gene matches. Germline CDR1 and CDR2: DFQATT and SNEGSKA (reference sequence). CDR3 residues: CSAAPSQGWNTEAFF. The CDR3 DNA sequence: TGCAGTGCTGCCCCCTCACAGGGGTGGAACACTGAAGCTTTCTTT.